The 24 T cell receptor beta chains in this list originate from one sample, sequenced in a study of T-cell reconstitution after alpha-beta-depleted transplantation in children. Construction of the TCRbeta library involved unique molecular identifiers. MiXCR, run by TCRdb on the PCR reads, gives a single entry per CDR3 protein. The sample holds fewer than 550,000 distinct CDR3 sequences, roughly 11% seen once. Sequences were derived from PBMCs from the stem cell graft donor, sampled from the stem cell graft. The receptors here all came from a human donor who donated a stem cell graft to a child with acute myeloid leukemia.

This sequence joins TRBV6-5 and TRBJ2-7; 10 bases agree with TRBD1. The germline V gene encodes CDR1 MNHEY and CDR2 SVGAGI. V lost 4 bases, J lost 4 bases, and 7 bases stayed unmatched. The CDR3 covers 15 residues. CDR3: CASSLARGQGYEQYV. The CDR3 DNA sequence: TGTGCCAGCAGTTTAGCTCGGGGACAGGGGTACGAGCAGTACGTC.

A few counts support this clonotype. The J gene is TRBJ2-1, the V gene TRBV14, with D possibly matching TRBD2 (5 bases). CDR3 length equals 15 residues. V gave up 1 base and J gave up 8 bases, with 15 bases separating them. Germline V lookup: CDR1 SGHDN, CDR2 FVKESK. In DNA, the CDR3 is TGTGCCAGCAGCCAAGCGGGATTGCTCGCTGATGAGCAGTTCTTC. Protein: CASSQAGLLADEQFF.

This clonotype was picked up a small number of times. The genes are TRBV4-3 and TRBJ2-3; D unclear. Trimming removed 1 base at V and 5 bases at J, with 7 bases between. The CDR3 consists of 13 residues. Per germline, CDR1 LGHNA and CDR2 YSLEER. The DNA of the CDR3 is TGCGCCAGCAGCCAAGCTCCCGGAGATACGCAGTATTTT. It encodes CASSQAPGDTQYF.

This chain joins TRBV4-3 and TRBJ2-1; D not resolved. The CDR3 has 14 residues. CDR1 is LGHNA and CDR2 is YSLEER in the germline V gene. V shed 1 base and J shed 5 bases, with 9 bases lying between them. The CDR3 spells CASSQVGQNNEQFF. The DNA for the CDR3 is TGCGCCAGCAGCCAAGTTGGGCAAAACAATGAGCAGTTCTTC.

This chain joins TRBV7-2 and TRBJ2-2, with 7 bases identical to TRBD1. Germline CDR1 SGHTA, CDR2 FQGNSA. The CDR3 totals 15 residues. The trim removed 6 bases at V and 2 bases at J, leaving 6 bases unmatched. As DNA, the CDR3 is TGTGCCAGCAGGGCCGGGACAGCAAACACCGGGGAGCTGTTTTTT. It translates to CASRAGTANTGELFF.

A few counts support this clonotype. This rearrangement joins TRBV4-2 to TRBJ2-7; 10 positions match TRBD1. Germline trimming cut 1 base from V and 6 bases from J; bases unmatched to any gene: 9. The CDR3 length is 16 residues. Germline CDR1 and CDR2: LGHNA and YNFKEQ. CDR3 loop: CASSQGTGQGEGEQYF. As DNA, the CDR3 is TGTGCCAGCAGCCAAGGGACAGGACAGGGGGAGGGCGAGCAGTACTTC.

This chain connects TRBV7-9 to TRBJ2-2; D ambiguous. The ends were cut back, 2 bases at V and 4 bases at J, with 8 bases in the middle. From germline, CDR1 is SEHNR and CDR2 FQNEAQ (reference sequence). The CDR3 length is 14 residues. The CDR3 bases are TGTGCCAGCAGCTTAAGCCTTGTCACCGGGGAGCTGTTTTTT. Its translation is CASSLSLVTGELFF.

This clonotype has a handful of counts. V usage is TRBV7-2 and J usage is TRBJ2-7; 8 positions match TRBD2. CDR3 size: 14 residues. V trimming: 3 bases; J trimming: 2 bases; junction bases outside the gene matches: 3. Per the germline V gene, CDR1 is SGHTA and CDR2 is FQGNSA. CDR3 in amino acids: CASSFREGPYEQYF. The CDR3 DNA sequence: TGTGCCAGCAGCTTCCGGGAGGGCCCCTACGAGCAGTACTTC.

This clonotype was picked up a small number of times. V gene TRBV4-1 combines with J gene TRBJ2-7, with D perhaps given as TRBD1 or TRBD2 (7 bases each). Deletions cut 4 bases from V and 3 bases from J, with 10 bases between. In germline, CDR1 is MGHRA, CDR2 YSYEKL. CDR3 length equals 13 residues. In nucleotides, the CDR3 is TGCGCCAGCAGCCTCAGGGGGGGCTACGAGCAGTACGTC. Translation: CASSLRGGYEQYV.

This chain connects TRBV4-3 to TRBJ2-7, with 8 bases aligning to TRBD1. Germline assignment: CDR1 LGHNA and CDR2 YSLEER. V lost 3 bases and J lost 3; bases outside the gene matches: 1. The CDR3 extends over 13 amino acids. The CDR3 reads CASSQGTGYEQYF. The CDR3 region has the DNA TGCGCCAGCAGCCAGGGGACAGGCTACGAGCAGTACTTC.

Ten or more counts support this clonotype. The chain is built from TRBV29-1 and TRBJ1-5, with D possibly matching TRBD1 (5 bases). From germline, CDR1 is SQVTM and CDR2 ANQGSEA. V was cut by 5 bases and J by 2 bases, with 13 bases left in between. CDR3 length: 14 amino acids. The CDR3 protein is CSVRIGDRNQPQHF. Written as DNA, the CDR3 is TGCAGCGTTCGAATTGGGGACCGCAATCAGCCCCAGCATTTT. Full variable domain (rest looked up from reference TRBV29-1 and TRBJ1-5): SAVISQKPSRDICQRGTSLTIQCQVDSQVTMMFWYRQQPGQSLTLIATANQGSEATYESGFVIDKFPISRPNLTFSTLTVSNMSPEDSSIYLCSVRIGDRNQPQHFGDGTRLSIL.

The chain couples TRBV10-3 to TRBJ1-4; D is unclear. Trimming removed 2 bases at V and 7 bases at J, with 8 bases between. The germline CDR1 and CDR2 sequences are ENHRY and SYGVKD. The CDR3 is made up of 13 amino acids. CDR3 amino acids: CAISEGRGEKLFF. In DNA form, the CDR3 reads TGTGCCATCAGTGAGGGGCGCGGTGAAAAACTGTTTTTT.

This clonotype came up a few times. The chain employs TRBV6-5 and TRBJ2-1, with D maybe TRBD1 (5 bases). Germline V lookup: CDR1 MNHEY, CDR2 SVGAGI. This CDR3 spans 15 amino acids. The V and J ends lost 4 bases and 3 bases respectively, with 13 bases between them. The CDR3 spells CASSSKGIYYNEQFF. CDR3 in DNA: TGTGCCAGCAGTTCAAAGGGGATCTACTACAATGAGCAGTTCTTC.

This clonotype was detected a few times. The chain combines TRBV7-9 with TRBJ2-2, with 10 nucleotides matching TRBD1. The germline V gene encodes CDR1 SEHNR and CDR2 FQNEAQ (reference sequence). V lost 10 bases and J lost 0; bases outside the gene matches: 8. This CDR3 is built from 16 residues. The CDR3 DNA sequence: TGTGCCACCCACCGGGACAGGGGCACGAACACCGGGGAGCTGTTTTTT. This encodes CATHRDRGTNTGELFF. Based on the CDR3 plus reference TRBV7-9 and TRBJ2-2, the full variable domain is DTGVSQNPRHKITKRGQNVTFRCDPISEHNRLYWYRQTLGQGPEFLTYFQNEAQLEKSRLLSDRFSAERPKGSFSTLEIQRTEQGDSAMYLCATHRDRGTNTGELFFGEGSRLTVL.

The chain carries TRBV20-1 and TRBJ2-7, with a weak D call TRBD1 (5 bases). There are 12 residues in the CDR3. Germline lookup yields CDR1 DFQATT and CDR2 SNEGSKA (reference sequence). Trimming removed 2 bases from V and 3 bases from J, with 8 bases in between. CDR3 sequence (DNA): TGCAGTGCTAGATCGGACAACTACGAGCAGTACTTC. As protein: CSARSDNYEQYF.

This clonotype has ten or more counts. The J gene is TRBJ2-4, the V gene TRBV15, with 11 bases identical to TRBD2. V was pared by 4 bases and J by 8 bases, with 10 bases of the junction left unmatched. Germline assignment: CDR1 LNHNV and CDR2 YYDKDF (reference sequence). CDR3 length: 16 residues. The CDR3 loop is CATSTVLAGVGDIQYF. The CDR3 region has the DNA TGTGCCACCAGCACGGTACTAGCGGGAGTTGGGGACATTCAGTACTTC.

Only a few counts were recorded for this clonotype. The V and J genes are TRBV5-1 and TRBJ2-3; unclear D gene. Trimming left V 4 bases short and J 2 bases short, with 11 bases between. The CDR3 has 14 amino acids. Per the germline V gene, CDR1 is SGHRS and CDR2 is YFSETQ. CDR3 sequence: CASSPALPTDTQYF. The CDR3, as DNA: TGCGCCAGCAGCCCGGCCTTACCCACAGATACGCAGTATTTT.

This clonotype showed up just a few times. V and J are TRBV20-1 and TRBJ1-2; 8 bases map to TRBD1. V was clipped by 5 bases and J by 0 bases; unmatched bases: 2. In germline, CDR1 is DFQATT, CDR2 SNEGSKA (reference sequence). This CDR3 spans 13 amino acids. In nucleotides, the CDR3 is TGCAGTGCTGCAGGGGGCGCTAACTATGGCTACACCTTC. It is translated as CSAAGGANYGYTF.

The sample holds many counts of this clonotype. The chain combines TRBV12-3 or TRBV12-4 with TRBJ2-7, with 10 bases fitting TRBD1. The CDR3 contains 14 residues. V gave up 2 bases and J gave up 7 bases; unmatched junction bases: 5. CDR3 loop: CASSLRQGANEQYF. The CDR3 DNA follows: TGTGCCAGCAGTTTACGACAGGGGGCGAATGAGCAGTACTTC.

Ten or more counts support this clonotype. The rearrangement joins TRBV6-2 or TRBV6-3 to TRBJ2-1; D is unresolved. CDR3 length: 15 amino acids. V was trimmed by 6 bases and J by 11 bases, leaving 23 bases between them. The germline V gene has CDR1 MNHEY and CDR2 SVGEGT. Here the CDR3 reads CASSQLSRAYTQQFF. The CDR3 DNA reads as TGTGCCAGCAGCCAACTTTCTAGGGCCTACACGCAGCAGTTCTTC.

In its sample, this clonotype was seen a few times. This chain uses TRBV7-8 with TRBJ2-2; 9 bases match TRBD1. With V trimmed by 2 bases and J by 7 bases, 8 bases remained unmatched. Per germline, CDR1 SGHVS and CDR2 FQNEAQ. This CDR3 has 16 amino acids. The CDR3 DNA is TGTGCCAGCAGCTTACGGGACAGGGATCTTGTCGGGGAGCTGTTTTTT. Amino acids: CASSLRDRDLVGELFF.

This clonotype turned up a few times. The chain is built from TRBV7-2 and TRBJ2-7; 10 nucleotides agree with TRBD2. The CDR3 sequence is 13 residues long. Trimming took 5 bases from V and 4 from J; bases not matched to a gene: 2. Germline assignment: CDR1 SGHTA and CDR2 FQGNSA. CDR3 residues: CASSATSGYEQYF. CDR3 DNA sequence: TGTGCCAGCAGCGCGACTAGCGGGTACGAGCAGTACTTC.

The V and J genes are TRBV4-3 and TRBJ2-2; 11 bases align to TRBD2. Germline loops: CDR1 LGHNA, CDR2 YSLEER. The V segment lost 0 bases and the J segment 6 bases; nucleotides outside the gene matches: 9. The CDR3 has 18 amino acids. The CDR3 DNA follows: TGCGCCAGCAGCCAAGATCAACTAGCGGGAGAAATATCCGGGGAGCTGTTTTTT. Translation: CASSQDQLAGEISGELFF.

The rearrangement joins TRBV20-1 to TRBJ2-1; the match to TRBD1 covers 9 bases. The CDR3 loop spans 19 amino acids. Per the germline V gene, CDR1 is DFQATT and CDR2 is SNEGSKA (reference sequence). With V trimmed by 6 bases and J by 2 bases, 20 bases remained unmatched. The CDR3 region has the DNA TGCAGTGCCAAGGCTCCGGGACAGGGTGAACTCCTTGCCTACAATGAGCAGTTCTTC. As protein: CSAKAPGQGELLAYNEQFF.